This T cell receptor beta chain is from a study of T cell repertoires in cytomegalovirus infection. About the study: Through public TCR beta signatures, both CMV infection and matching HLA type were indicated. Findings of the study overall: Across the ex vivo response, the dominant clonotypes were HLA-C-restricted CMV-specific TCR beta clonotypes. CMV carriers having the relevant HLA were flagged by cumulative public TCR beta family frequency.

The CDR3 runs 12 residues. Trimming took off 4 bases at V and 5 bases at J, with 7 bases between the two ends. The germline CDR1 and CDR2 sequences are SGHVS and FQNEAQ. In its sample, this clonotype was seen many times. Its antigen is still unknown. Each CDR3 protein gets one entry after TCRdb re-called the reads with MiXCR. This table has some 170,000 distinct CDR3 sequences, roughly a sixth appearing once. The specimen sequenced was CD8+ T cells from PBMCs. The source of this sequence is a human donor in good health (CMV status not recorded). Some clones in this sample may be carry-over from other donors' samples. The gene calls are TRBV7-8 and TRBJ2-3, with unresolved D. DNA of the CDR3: TGTGCCAGCAGCTCCCTTATAGATACGCAGTATTTT. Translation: CASSSLIDTQYF.